This record covers a single T cell receptor (beta chain). The CDR3 extends over 17 amino acids. CDR1 and CDR2 (germline): LNHNV, YYDKDF (reference sequence). Unmatched junction bases numbered 5, after V lost 4 bases and J lost 0 bases. Indicated treatment: preoperative locoregional IRX-2 cytokine immunotherapy. Patients received preoperative, locoregional IRX-2 cytokine immunotherapy in a phase Ib study. TCRdb keeps only in-frame clones here, not all; method: immunoSEQ multiplex PCR. The sample holds approximately 100,000 clones, roughly 88% seen once. These data come from a study of preoperative IRX-2 immunotherapy in early breast cancer.

This chain links TRBV15 with TRBJ2-3; 12 nucleotides align to TRBD2. The sequencing here drew on tumor tissue, taken after IRX-2 immunotherapy. The TCR originated in a human donor with breast cancer. CDR3 DNA sequence: TGTGCCACCAGCATGGAGACTAGCGGGGGAAGCACAGATACGCAGTATTTT. It is translated as CATSMETSGGSTDTQYF.